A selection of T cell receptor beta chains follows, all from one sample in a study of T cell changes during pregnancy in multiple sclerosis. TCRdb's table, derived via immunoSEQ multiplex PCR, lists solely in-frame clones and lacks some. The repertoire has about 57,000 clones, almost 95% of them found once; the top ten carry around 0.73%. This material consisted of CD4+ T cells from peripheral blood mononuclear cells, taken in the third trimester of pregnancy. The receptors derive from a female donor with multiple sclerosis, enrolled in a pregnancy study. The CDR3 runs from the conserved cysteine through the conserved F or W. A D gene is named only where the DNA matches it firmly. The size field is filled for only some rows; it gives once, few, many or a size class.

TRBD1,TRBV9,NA,CASSVGQGNYGYTF
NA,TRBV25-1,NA,CASSPPRGLNTEAFF
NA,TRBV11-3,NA,CASSLALGLGEQFF
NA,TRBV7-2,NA,CASSGPREHSYNEQFF
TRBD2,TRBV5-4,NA,CASSLAAGETYEQYF
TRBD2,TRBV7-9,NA,CASSLRSGGRETQYF
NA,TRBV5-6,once,CASSFWQEGPQPQHF
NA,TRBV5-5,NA,CASSSYAGQGYGYTF
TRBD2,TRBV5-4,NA,CASSPSPSGGAVQETQYF
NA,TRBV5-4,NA,CATQEGAETQYF
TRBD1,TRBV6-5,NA,CASRLLGQGKAFF
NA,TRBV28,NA,CASSMDSPYGYTF
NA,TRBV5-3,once,CARSISDTGNFNEKLFF
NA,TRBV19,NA,CASTGGIGEKLFF
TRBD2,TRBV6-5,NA,CASRVPGGLNEQYF
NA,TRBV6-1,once,CASRIRVAYNEQFF
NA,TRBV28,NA,CAVGRGWETQYF
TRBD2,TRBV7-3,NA,CASSHLSGGGIDTQYF
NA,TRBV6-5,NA,CASSYSRIGGGYTF
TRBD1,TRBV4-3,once,CASSQETGTGVKNIQYF
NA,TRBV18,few,CASSSGVLISPLHF
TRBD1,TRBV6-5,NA,CASSYNRGGNTEAFF
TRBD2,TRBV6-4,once,CASSDQVTSGNEQFF
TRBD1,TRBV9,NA,CASSVDRGRGETQYF
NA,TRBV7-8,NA,CASSLAREGLRTEAFF
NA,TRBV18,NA,CASSVLESQETQYF
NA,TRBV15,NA,CATSRSRGVNEKLFF
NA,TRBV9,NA,CASSVGRFNQPQHF
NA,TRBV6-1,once,CASNSPAVNTGELFF
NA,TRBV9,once,CASSVELGRGTEAFF
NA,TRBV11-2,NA,CASSFFGSSNYGYTF
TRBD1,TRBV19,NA,CASSIGDRAGYSNQPQHF
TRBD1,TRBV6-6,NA,CASSPGDRGTNEKLFF
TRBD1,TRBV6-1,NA,CASARQGSGYEQYF
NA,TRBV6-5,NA,CASSSGVGEQYF
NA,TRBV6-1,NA,CASIRTSNYGYTF
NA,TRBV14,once,CASSQGLQGWEKLFF
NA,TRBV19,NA,CASSIGAAHSNQPQHF
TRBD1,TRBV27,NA,CASSDRAGNYGYTF
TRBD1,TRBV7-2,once,CASSFDRGLLGYTF
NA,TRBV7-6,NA,CASSLRGARNEQFF
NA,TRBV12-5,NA,CASGGPGGMSGYTF
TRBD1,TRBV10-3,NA,CAISATGTGVNTEAFF
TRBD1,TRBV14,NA,CASSQGNRGQGYGYTF
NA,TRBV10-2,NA,CASSESSYGYTF
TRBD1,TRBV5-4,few,CASSRDRGDKGETQYF
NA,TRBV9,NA,CASSVVARPTVYEQYF
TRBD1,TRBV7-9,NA,CASSRTGAGDGYTF
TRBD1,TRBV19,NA,CASSIAPGTGRYGYTF
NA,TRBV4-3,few,CASSQDPVAAPYEQYF
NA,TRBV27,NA,CASSLMGLNTYNEQFF
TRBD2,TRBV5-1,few,CASSFLGGGVTDTQYF
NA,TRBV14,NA,CASSHKQSYGYTF
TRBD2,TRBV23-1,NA,CASSQSRGGEGEQYF
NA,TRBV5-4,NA,CASSLRGAPYEQYF